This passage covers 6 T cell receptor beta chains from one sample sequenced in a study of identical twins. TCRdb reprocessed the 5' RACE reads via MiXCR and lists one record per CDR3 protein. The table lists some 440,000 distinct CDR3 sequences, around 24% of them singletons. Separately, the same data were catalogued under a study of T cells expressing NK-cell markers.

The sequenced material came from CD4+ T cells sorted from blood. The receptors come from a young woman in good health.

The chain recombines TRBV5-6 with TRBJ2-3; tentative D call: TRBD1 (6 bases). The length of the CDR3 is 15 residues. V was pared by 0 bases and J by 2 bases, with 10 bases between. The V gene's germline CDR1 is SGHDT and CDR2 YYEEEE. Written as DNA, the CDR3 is TGTGCCAGCAGCTTGGAAGGGGGATACACAGATACGCAGTATTTT. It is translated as CASSLEGGYTDTQYF.

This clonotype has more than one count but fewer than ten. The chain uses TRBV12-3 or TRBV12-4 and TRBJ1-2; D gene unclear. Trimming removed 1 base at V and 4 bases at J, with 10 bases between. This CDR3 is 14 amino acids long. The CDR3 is CASSLEGWSYGYTF. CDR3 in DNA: TGTGCCAGCAGTTTAGAAGGGTGGAGCTATGGCTACACCTTC.

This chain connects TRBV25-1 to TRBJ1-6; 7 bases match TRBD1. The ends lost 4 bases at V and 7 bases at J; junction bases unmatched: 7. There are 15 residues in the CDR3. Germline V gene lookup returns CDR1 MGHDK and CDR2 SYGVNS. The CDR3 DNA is TGTGCCAGCAGTGGAGGACAGGTTTACAATTCACCCCTCCACTTT. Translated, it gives CASSGGQVYNSPLHF.

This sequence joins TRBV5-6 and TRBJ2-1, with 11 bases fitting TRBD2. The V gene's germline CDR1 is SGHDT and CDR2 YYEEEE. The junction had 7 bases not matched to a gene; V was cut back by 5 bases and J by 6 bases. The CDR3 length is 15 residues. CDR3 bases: TGTGCCAGCAGTCGACTAGCGGGGATACTCAATGAGCAGTTCTTC. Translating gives CASSRLAGILNEQFF.

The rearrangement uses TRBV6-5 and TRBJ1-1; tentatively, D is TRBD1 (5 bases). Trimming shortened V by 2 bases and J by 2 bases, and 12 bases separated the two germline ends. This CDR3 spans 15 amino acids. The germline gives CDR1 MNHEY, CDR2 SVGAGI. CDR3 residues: CASSYQGPKNTEAFF. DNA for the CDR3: TGTGCCAGCAGTTACCAGGGTCCAAAAAACACTGAAGCTTTCTTT.

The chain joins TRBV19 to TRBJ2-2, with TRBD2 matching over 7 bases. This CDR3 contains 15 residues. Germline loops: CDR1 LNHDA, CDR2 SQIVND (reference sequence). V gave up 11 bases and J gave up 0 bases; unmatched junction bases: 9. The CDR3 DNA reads TGTGCCTCCAAGGCTGGGGGGGCGAACACCGGGGAGCTGTTTTTT. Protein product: CASKAGGANTGELFF.